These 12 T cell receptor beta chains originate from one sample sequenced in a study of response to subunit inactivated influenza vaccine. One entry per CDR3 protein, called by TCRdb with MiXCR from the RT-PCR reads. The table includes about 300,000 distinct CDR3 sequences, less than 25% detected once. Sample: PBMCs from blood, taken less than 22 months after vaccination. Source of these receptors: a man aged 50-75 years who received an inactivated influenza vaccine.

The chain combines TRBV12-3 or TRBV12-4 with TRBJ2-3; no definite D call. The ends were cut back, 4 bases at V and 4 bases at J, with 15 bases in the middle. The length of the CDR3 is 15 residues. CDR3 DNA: TGTGCCAGCAGTTCCCGTTTGCTTGTCTCAGATACGCAGTATTTT. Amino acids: CASSSRLLVSDTQYF.

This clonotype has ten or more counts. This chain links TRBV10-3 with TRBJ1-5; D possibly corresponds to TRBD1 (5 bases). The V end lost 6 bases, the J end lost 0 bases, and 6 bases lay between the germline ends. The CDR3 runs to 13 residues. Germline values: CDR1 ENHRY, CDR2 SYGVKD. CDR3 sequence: CAIRGDSNQPQHF. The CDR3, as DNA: TGTGCCATCAGAGGGGATAGCAATCAGCCCCAGCATTTT.

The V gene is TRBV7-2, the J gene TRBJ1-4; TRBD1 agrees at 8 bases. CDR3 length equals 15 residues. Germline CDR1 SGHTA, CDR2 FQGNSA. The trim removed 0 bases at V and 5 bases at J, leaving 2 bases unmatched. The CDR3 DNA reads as TGTGCCAGCAGCTTAGCGTCAGGGGGCAATGAAAAACTGTTTTTT. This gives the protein CASSLASGGNEKLFF.

The CDR3 bases are TGCAGTGCGGACCGGACTAGCGGGAAGACCTACAATGAGCAGTTCTTC. It translates to CSADRTSGKTYNEQFF. The chain has TRBV20-1 and TRBJ2-1, with TRBD2 matching over 12 bases. In germline, CDR1 is DFQATT, CDR2 SNEGSKA (reference sequence). The CDR3 totals 16 residues. The V gene end was trimmed by 6 bases and the J gene end by 2 bases; junction bases not matched to a gene: 8.

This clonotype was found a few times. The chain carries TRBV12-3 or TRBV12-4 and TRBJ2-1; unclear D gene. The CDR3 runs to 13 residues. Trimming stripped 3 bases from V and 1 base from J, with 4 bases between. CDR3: CASSFESYNEQFF. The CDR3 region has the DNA TGTGCCAGCAGTTTTGAGTCCTACAATGAGCAGTTCTTC.

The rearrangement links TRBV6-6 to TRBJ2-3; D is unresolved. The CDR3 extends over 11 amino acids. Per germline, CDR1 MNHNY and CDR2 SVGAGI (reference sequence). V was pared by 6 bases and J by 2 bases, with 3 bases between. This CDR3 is CASRYTDTQYF. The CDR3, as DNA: TGTGCCAGCAGGTACACAGATACGCAGTATTTT.

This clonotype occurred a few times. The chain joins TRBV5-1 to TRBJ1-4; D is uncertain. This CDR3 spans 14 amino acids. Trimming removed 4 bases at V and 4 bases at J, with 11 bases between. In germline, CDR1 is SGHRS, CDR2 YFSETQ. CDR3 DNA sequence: TGCGCCAGCAGCGGGGAAGCTTTTAATGAAAAACTGTTTTTT. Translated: CASSGEAFNEKLFF.

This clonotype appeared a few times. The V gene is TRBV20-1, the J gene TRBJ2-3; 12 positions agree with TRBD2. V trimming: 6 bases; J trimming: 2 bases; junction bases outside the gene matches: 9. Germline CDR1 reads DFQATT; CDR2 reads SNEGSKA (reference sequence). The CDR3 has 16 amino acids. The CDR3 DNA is TGCAGTGCGTCAGGACTAGCGGGGCACAACACAGATACGCAGTATTTT. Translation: CSASGLAGHNTDTQYF.

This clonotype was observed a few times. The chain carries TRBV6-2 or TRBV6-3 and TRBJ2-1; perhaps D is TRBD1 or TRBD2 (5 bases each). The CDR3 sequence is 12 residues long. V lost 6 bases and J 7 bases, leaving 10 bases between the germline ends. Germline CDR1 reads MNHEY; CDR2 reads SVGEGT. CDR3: CASSPWGNEQFF. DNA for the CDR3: TGTGCCAGCAGCCCGTGGGGGAATGAGCAGTTCTTC.

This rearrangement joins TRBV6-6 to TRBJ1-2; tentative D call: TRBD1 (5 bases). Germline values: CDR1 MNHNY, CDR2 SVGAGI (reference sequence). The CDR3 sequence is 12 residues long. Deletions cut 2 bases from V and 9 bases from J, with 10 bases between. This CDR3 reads CASSYPGGSYTF. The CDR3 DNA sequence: TGTGCCAGCAGTTACCCCGGGGGTAGCTACACCTTC.

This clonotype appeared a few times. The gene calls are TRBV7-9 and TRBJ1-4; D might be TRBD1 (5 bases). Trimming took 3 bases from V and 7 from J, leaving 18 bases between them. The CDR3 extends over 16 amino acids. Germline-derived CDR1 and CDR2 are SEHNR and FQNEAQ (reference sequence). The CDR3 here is CASSFGRGGRGEKLFF. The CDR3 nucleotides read TGTGCCAGCAGCTTTGGCCGCGGGGGAAGAGGTGAAAAACTGTTTTTT. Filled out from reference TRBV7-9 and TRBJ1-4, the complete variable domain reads DTGVSQNPRHKITKRGQNVTFRCDPISEHNRLYWYRQTLGQGPEFLTYFQNEAQLEKSRLLSDRFSAERPKGSFSTLEIQRTEQGDSAMYLCASSFGRGGRGEKLFFGSGTQLSVL.

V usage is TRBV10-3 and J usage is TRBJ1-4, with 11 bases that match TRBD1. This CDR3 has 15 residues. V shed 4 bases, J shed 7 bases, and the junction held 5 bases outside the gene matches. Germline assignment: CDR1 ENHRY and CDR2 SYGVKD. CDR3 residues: CAISGAGQGVEKLFF. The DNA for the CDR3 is TGTGCCATCAGTGGAGCGGGACAGGGGGTTGAAAAACTGTTTTTT.